These 4 T cell receptor beta chains came from one sample sequenced in a study of blood T cell repertoires in COVID-19. The repertoire was sequenced with immunoSEQ multiplex PCR; TCRdb's copy has only in-frame clones and lacks some. Of approximately 180,000 clones in the sample, roughly nine tenths were seen once. The sample taken for sequencing was PBMCs or T cells enriched from blood (not recorded which). These receptors were collected from a human donor with acute COVID-19. The donor label of this sample is uncertain.

CDR3 in amino acids: CASSYRQGDTEAFF. The CDR3 DNA is TGTGCCAGCAGTTACCGGCAGGGGGACACTGAAGCTTTCTTT. The chain has TRBV6-5 and TRBJ1-1; 7 bases match TRBD1. The ends lost 2 bases at V and 3 bases at J; junction bases unmatched: 3. The CDR3 extends over 14 amino acids. CDR1 and CDR2 (germline): MNHEY, SVGAGI.

The CDR3 DNA follows: TGCAGCGCGGGACTAGCGGGGGCCTACAATGAGCAGTTCTTC. Protein product: CSAGLAGAYNEQFF. The chain couples TRBV29-1 to TRBJ2-1, with TRBD2 matching 14 bases. This CDR3 spans 14 amino acids. CDR1 is SQVTM, CDR2 ANQGSEA, per germline. V shed 7 bases, J shed 2 bases, and the junction held 1 base outside the gene matches.

V and J are TRBV7-3 and TRBJ2-3; a possible D gene is TRBD1 (6 bases). This CDR3 is 14 amino acids long. The ends were cut back, 7 bases at V and 2 bases at J, with 13 bases in the middle. Germline V lookup: CDR1 SGHTA, CDR2 FQGTGA. Here the CDR3 reads CASNEGEPTDTQYF. The CDR3 DNA follows: TGTGCCAGCAATGAGGGGGAGCCCACAGATACGCAGTATTTT.

The chain recombines TRBV2 with TRBJ1-1; TRBD1 is a possible D gene (6 bases). Trimming shortened V by 1 base and J by 0 bases, and 9 bases separated the two germline ends. Germline loops: CDR1 SNHLY, CDR2 FYNNEI. The CDR3 is 15 amino acids. For the CDR3, the DNA is TGTGCCAGCAGTGAAGGTACAGGGATGAACACTGAAGCTTTCTTT. Translated: CASSEGTGMNTEAFF. Drawing the rest from reference TRBV2 and TRBJ1-1, the complete variable domain is EPEVTQTPSHQVTQMGQEVILRCVPISNHLYFYWYRQILGQKVEFLVSFYNNEISEKSEIFDDQFSVERPDGSNFTLKIRSTKLEDSAMYFCASSEGTGMNTEAFFGQGTRLTVV.